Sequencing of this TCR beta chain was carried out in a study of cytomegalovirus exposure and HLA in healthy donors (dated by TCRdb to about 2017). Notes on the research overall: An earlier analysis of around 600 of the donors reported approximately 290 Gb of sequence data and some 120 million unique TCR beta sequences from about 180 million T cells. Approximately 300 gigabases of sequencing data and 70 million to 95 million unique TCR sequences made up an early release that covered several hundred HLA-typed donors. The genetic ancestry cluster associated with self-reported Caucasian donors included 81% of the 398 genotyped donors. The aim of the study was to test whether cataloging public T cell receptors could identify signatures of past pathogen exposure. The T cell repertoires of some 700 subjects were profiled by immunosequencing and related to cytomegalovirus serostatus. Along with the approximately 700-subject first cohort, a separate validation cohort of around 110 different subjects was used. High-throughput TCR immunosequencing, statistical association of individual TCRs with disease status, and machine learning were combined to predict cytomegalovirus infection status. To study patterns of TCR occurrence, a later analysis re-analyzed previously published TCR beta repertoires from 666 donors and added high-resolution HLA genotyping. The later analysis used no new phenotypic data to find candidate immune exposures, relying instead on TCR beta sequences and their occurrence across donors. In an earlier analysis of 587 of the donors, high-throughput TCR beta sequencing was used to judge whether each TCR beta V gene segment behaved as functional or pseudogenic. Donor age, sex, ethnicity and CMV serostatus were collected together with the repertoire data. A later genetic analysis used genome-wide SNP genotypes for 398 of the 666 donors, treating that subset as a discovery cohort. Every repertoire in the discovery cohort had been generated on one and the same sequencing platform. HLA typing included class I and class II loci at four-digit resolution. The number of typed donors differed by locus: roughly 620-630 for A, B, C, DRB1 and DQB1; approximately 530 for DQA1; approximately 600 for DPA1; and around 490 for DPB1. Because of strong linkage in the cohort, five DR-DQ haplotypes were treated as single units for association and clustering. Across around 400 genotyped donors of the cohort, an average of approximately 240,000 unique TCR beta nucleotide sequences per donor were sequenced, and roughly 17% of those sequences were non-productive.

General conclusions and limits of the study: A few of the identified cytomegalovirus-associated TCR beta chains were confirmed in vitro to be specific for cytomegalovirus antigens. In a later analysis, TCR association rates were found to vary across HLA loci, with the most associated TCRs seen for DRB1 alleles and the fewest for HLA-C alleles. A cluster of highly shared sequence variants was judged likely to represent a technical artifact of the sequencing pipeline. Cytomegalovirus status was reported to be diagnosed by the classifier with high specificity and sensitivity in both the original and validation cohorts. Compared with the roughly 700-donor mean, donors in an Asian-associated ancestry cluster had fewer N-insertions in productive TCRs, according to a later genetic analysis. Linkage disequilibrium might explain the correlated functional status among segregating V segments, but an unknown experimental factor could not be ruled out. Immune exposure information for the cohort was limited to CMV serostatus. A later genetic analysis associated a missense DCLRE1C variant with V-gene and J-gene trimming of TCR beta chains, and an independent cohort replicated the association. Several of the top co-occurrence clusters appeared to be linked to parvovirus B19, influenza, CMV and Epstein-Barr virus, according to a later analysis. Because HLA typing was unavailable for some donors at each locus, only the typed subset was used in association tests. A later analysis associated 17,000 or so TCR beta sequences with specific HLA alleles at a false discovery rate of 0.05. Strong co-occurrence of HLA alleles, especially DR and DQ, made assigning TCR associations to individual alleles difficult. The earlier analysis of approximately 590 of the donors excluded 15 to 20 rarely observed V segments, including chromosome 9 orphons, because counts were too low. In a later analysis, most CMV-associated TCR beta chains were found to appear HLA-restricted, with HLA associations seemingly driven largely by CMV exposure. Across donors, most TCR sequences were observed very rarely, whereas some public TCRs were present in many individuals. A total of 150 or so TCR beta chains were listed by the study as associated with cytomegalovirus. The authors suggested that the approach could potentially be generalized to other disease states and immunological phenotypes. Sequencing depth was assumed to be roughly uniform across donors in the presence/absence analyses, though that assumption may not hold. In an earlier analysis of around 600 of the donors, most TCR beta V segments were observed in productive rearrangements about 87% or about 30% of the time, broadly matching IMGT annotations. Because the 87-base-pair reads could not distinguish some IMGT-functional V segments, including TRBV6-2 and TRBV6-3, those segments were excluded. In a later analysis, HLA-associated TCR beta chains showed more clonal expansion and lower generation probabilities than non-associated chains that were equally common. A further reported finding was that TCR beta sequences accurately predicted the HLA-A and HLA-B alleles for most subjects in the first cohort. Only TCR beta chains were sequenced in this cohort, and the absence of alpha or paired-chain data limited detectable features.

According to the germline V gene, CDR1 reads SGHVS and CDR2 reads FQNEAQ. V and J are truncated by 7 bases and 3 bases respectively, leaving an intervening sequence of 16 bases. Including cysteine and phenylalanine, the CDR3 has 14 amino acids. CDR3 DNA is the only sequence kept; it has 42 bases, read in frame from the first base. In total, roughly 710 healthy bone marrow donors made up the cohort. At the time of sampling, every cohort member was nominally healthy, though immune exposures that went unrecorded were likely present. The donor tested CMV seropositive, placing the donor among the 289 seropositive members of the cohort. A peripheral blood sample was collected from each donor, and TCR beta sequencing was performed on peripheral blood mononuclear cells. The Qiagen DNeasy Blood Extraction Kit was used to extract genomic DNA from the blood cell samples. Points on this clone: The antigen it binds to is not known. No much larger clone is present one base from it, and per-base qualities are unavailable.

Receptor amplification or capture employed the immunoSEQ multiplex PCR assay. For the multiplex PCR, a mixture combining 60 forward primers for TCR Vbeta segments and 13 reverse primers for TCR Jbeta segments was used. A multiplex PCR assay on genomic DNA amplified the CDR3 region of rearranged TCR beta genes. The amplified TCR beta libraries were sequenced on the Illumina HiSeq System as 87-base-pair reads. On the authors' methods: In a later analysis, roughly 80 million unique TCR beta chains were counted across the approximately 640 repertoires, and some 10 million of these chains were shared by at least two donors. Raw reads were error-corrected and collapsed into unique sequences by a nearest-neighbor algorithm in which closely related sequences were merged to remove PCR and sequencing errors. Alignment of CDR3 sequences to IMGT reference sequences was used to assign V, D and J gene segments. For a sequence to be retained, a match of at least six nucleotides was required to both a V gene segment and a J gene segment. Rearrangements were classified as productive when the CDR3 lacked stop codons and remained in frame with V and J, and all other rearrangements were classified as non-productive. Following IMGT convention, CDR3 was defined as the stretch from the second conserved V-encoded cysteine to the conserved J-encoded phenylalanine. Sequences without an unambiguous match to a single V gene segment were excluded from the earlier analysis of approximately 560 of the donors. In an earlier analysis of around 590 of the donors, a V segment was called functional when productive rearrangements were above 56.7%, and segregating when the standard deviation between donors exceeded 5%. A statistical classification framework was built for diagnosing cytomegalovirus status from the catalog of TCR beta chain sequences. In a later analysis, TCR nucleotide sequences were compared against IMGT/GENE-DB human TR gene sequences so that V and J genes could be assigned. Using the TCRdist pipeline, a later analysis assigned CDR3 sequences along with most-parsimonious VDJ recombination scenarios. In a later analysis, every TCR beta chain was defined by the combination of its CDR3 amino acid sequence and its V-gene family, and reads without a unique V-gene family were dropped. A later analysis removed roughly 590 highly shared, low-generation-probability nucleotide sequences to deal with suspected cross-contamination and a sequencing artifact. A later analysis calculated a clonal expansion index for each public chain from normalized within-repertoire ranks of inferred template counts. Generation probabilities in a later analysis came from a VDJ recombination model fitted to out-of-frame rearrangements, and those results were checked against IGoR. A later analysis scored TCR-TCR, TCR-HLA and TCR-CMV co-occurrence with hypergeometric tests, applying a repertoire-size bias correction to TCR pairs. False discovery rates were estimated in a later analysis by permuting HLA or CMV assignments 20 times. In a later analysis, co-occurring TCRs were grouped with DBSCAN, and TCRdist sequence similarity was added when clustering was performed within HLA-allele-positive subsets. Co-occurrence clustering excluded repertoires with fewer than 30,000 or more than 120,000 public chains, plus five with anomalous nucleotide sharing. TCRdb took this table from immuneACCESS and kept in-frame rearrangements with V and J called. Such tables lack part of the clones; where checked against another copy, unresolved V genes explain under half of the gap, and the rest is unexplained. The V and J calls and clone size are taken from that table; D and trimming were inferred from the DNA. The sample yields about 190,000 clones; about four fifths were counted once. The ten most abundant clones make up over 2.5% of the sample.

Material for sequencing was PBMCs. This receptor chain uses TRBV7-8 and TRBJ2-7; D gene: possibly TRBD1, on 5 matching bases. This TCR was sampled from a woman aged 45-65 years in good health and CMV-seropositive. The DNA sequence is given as TGTGCCAGCACCCTCCCTGGGGCCTACTACGAGCAGTACTTC. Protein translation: CASTLPGAYYEQYF.